The 23 T cell receptor beta chains presented below share a single source sample, sequenced in a study of T-cell memory formation after mild COVID-19. A single record per CDR3 protein comes from TCRdb applying MiXCR to the 5' RACE reads. The sample carries 500,000 to 600,000 distinct CDR3 sequences, more than 15% recorded once. Input material: PBMCs or a T cell subset sorted from them (not recorded which). The receptor source for this set is an adult woman who had mild COVID-19 (a few samples of this study predate the infection). Cell type and time point are not known.

This clonotype turned up a few times. The DNA of the CDR3 is TGTGCCAGCAGCTTGGAGGGTCTAGCGGGAGCCTACGAGCAGTACTTC. This gives the protein CASSLEGLAGAYEQYF. The chain carries TRBV5-6 and TRBJ2-7, with 10 bases matching TRBD2. J gave up 2 bases and V 0 bases, and 5 bases lay outside the gene matches. CDR1 is SGHDT, CDR2 YYEEEE, per germline. This CDR3 region has 16 residues.

This chain joins TRBV6-6 and TRBJ2-1; TRBD2 might be the D (5 bases). Per germline, CDR1 MNHNY and CDR2 SVGAGI (reference sequence). Between the trimmed V and J ends, which lost 7 bases and 9 bases, there was a span of 7 bases. The CDR3 runs to 10 residues. CDR3 nucleotides: TGTGCCAGCACGGGAATTGAGCAGTTCTTC. It specifies CASTGIEQFF.

The chain combines TRBV21-1 with TRBJ2-2; the table's D call, TRBD1, has no DNA check behind it. TRBV21-1 is shown as a pseudogene. The length of the CDR3 is 17 residues. As DNA, the CDR3 is TGTGCCAGCAGCATAAGTCCCGGGACAGGGAAGGACGGGGAGCTGTTTTTT. Its translation: CASSISPGTGKDGELFF.

In this sample, this clonotype turned up a few times. The gene calls are TRBV12-3 or TRBV12-4 and TRBJ1-6; possibly TRBD1 for D (6 bases). The CDR3 sequence is 15 residues long. V lost 4 bases, J lost 2 bases, and 9 bases lay in between. The CDR3 reads CASSSRQAYNSPLHF. The CDR3 nucleotides read TGTGCCAGCAGTTCCAGACAGGCCTATAATTCACCCCTCCACTTT.

This clonotype was recorded a few times. The V and J genes are TRBV24-1 and TRBJ2-5; possibly TRBD2 for D (6 bases). The CDR3 consists of 15 residues. Trimming cost V 4 bases and J 2 bases, with 13 bases left between them. Germline CDR1 is KGHDR and CDR2 is SFDVKD. The CDR3 protein is CATSEPRGGQETQYF. The CDR3 nucleotides are TGTGCCACCAGTGAGCCCCGGGGAGGACAAGAGACCCAGTACTTC.

The chain is built from TRBV24-1 and TRBJ2-3; 12 nucleotides agree with TRBD1. The ends lost 7 bases at V and 6 bases at J; junction bases unmatched: 10. From germline, CDR1 is KGHDR and CDR2 SFDVKD. CDR3 length: 16 amino acids. This CDR3 reads CATSLLGTGGYDTQYF. The CDR3 nucleotides read TGTGCCACCAGCCTCCTTGGGACAGGGGGCTACGATACGCAGTATTTT.

This clonotype was recorded a few times. The gene calls are TRBV7-6 and TRBJ2-5, with D perhaps given as TRBD1 or TRBD2 (5 bases each). This CDR3 region has 15 residues. Germline-derived CDR1 and CDR2 are SGHVS and FNYEAQ. Trimming cost V 5 bases and J 1 base, with 14 bases left between them. The CDR3 loop is CASSPLYGAQETQYF. The CDR3 nucleotides are TGTGCCAGCAGCCCTCTCTACGGGGCCCAAGAGACCCAGTACTTC. The variable domain in full, completed from reference TRBV7-6 and TRBJ2-5, reads GAGVSQSPRYKVTKRGQDVALRCDPISGHVSLYWYRQALGQGPEFLTYFNYEAQQDKSGLPNDRFSAERPEGSISTLTIQRTEQRDSAMYRCASSPLYGAQETQYFGPGTRLLVL.

The chain is built from TRBV7-3 and TRBJ2-2, with 14 bases that match TRBD2. V was clipped by 5 bases and J by 8 bases; unmatched bases: 10. The CDR3 consists of 17 residues. Germline CDR1 reads SGHTA; CDR2 reads FQGTGA. This CDR3 reads CASSHLTSGRANGELFF. CDR3 nucleotides: TGTGCCAGCAGCCACCTGACTAGCGGGAGGGCCAATGGGGAGCTGTTTTTT.

This clonotype turned up a few times. This chain joins TRBV14 and TRBJ2-5, with a possible D match to TRBD1 (6 bases). Looked up from germline, CDR1 is SGHDN and CDR2 is FVKESK. The CDR3 runs 14 residues. V lost 2 bases and J 0 bases, leaving 7 bases between the germline ends. CDR3 sequence reads: CASSQHRDQETQYF. As DNA, the CDR3 is TGTGCCAGCAGCCAACACAGGGACCAAGAGACCCAGTACTTC.

The chain links TRBV24-1 to TRBJ2-3; D uncertain. The germline V and J ends were trimmed by 4 bases and 3 bases, with 7 bases remaining between them. CDR1 and CDR2 (germline): KGHDR, SFDVKD. The CDR3 is made up of 13 amino acids. The DNA for the CDR3 is TGTGCCACCAGTGACCCCGATACAGATACGCAGTATTTT. Its protein product is CATSDPDTDTQYF.

This clonotype showed up just once. The V call is TRBV25-1, the J call TRBJ2-3; D may correspond to TRBD1 or TRBD2 (7 bases each). The germline V gene has CDR1 MGHDK and CDR2 SYGVNS. CDR3 length: 16 residues. V was shortened by 3 bases and J by 1 base, with 14 bases between the two germline ends. The chain's CDR3 is CASSDPGGGRTDTQYF. CDR3 sequence (DNA): TGTGCCAGCAGTGACCCAGGGGGGGGACGCACAGATACGCAGTATTTT. Looking up the rest from reference TRBV25-1 and TRBJ2-3 gives the full variable domain: EADIYQTPRYLVIGTGKKITLECSQTMGHDKMYWYQQDPGMELHLIHYSYGVNSTEKGDLSSESTVSRIRTEHFPLTLESARPSHTSQYLCASSDPGGGRTDTQYFGPGTRLTVL.

This chain uses TRBV13 with TRBJ2-1, with D tentatively TRBD2 (6 bases). V lost 3 bases to trimming and J lost 0 bases, with 15 bases between them. In germline, CDR1 is PRHDT, CDR2 FYEKMQ (reference sequence). This CDR3 is built from 17 residues. The CDR3 reads CASSLGGVMGSYNEQFF. The CDR3, as DNA: TGTGCCAGCAGCTTGGGGGGAGTAATGGGCTCCTACAATGAGCAGTTCTTC.

This clonotype has just a few counts. This sequence joins TRBV5-8 and TRBJ1-2; D is perhaps TRBD1 (5 bases). Deletions cut 4 bases from V and 4 bases from J, with 14 bases between. The length of the CDR3 is 14 residues. In germline, CDR1 is SGHTS, CDR2 YDEGEE. CDR3 in DNA: TGTGCCAGCAGCCTCCCACAGGCGTTCTATGGCTACACCTTC. Amino acids: CASSLPQAFYGYTF.

This clonotype appeared a single time. The CDR3 coding sequence is TGTGCCAGCAGCGTACTCCCTAGCGGGGATAATGAGCAGTTCTTC. Its protein is CASSVLPSGDNEQFF. V usage is TRBV9 and J usage is TRBJ2-1, with 9 bases fitting TRBD2. Germline V CDR1 and CDR2: SGDLS, YYNGEE. After removal of 1 base from V and 7 bases from J, the junction contained 6 bases not matched to a gene. The CDR3 is 15 amino acids.

This clonotype was detected a few times. V is TRBV18 and J is TRBJ2-1; 10 bases fit TRBD2. The trim removed 4 bases at V and 2 bases at J, leaving 5 bases unmatched. CDR1 and CDR2 (germline): KGHSH, LQKENI. The CDR3 sequence is 16 residues long. The CDR3 here is CASSLSSGRTYNEQFF. CDR3 DNA sequence: TGTGCCAGCTCACTATCTAGCGGGAGAACCTACAATGAGCAGTTCTTC.

CDR3 nucleotides: TGTGCCAGCAGTTTGAGGAGAGTTATCACTGAAGCTTTCTTT. It specifies CASSLRRVITEAFF. The chain links TRBV12-3 or TRBV12-4 to TRBJ1-1, with D unresolved. The CDR3 sequence is 14 residues long. The ends were cut back, 3 bases at V and 4 bases at J, with 12 bases in the middle.

Here the CDR3 DNA reads TGCAGCGTTGCCGGGACAGCGTCAGGCTATGGCTACACCTTC. Translation gives CSVAGTASGYGYTF. The chain uses TRBV29-1 and TRBJ1-2, with TRBD1 matching over 7 bases. The germline CDR1 and CDR2 sequences are SQVTM and ANQGSEA. The J segment lost 4 bases and the V segment lost 4 bases, leaving 9 bases of the junction unmatched. This CDR3 contains 14 residues.

J is TRBJ1-1 and V is TRBV6-6; D is uncertain. V gave up 6 bases and J gave up 6 bases, with 14 bases separating them. Germline V gene lookup returns CDR1 MNHNY and CDR2 SVGAGI (reference sequence). The CDR3 is 13 residues long. The CDR3 bases are TGTGCCAGCAGGCTCGGAGGCTCCGCTGAAGCTTTCTTT. It translates to CASRLGGSAEAFF.

Only a few counts were recorded for this clonotype. The chain recombines TRBV5-5 with TRBJ1-6; the match to TRBD1 covers 9 bases. Trimming at V came to 1 base and at J to 0 bases, leaving 2 bases not matched to a gene. This CDR3 spans 17 amino acids. In germline, CDR1 is SGHKS, CDR2 YYEKEE (reference sequence). The CDR3 nucleotides read TGTGCCAGCAGCTTGAAGACAGGGGGCTCCTATAATTCACCCCTCCACTTT. The encoded protein is CASSLKTGGSYNSPLHF.

This chain links TRBV12-3 or TRBV12-4 with TRBJ1-5, with 11 nucleotides matching TRBD1. The CDR3 extends over 15 amino acids. Trimming removed 3 bases from V and 7 bases from J; junction bases left unmatched: 5. In DNA form, the CDR3 reads TGTGCCAGCAGTTTCGGGACAGGGGGAACGCAGCCCCAGCATTTT. Protein product: CASSFGTGGTQPQHF.

The chain employs TRBV6-6 and TRBJ2-2; 7 nucleotides align to TRBD1. The V and J ends lost 6 bases and 3 bases, in that order; junction bases with no gene match: 7. This CDR3 region has 15 residues. Looked up from germline, CDR1 is MNHNY and CDR2 is SVGAGI (reference sequence). CDR3 sequence (DNA): TGTGCCAGCAGCCTGGGGACAGCTTACACCGGGGAGCTGTTTTTT. It translates to CASSLGTAYTGELFF.

This clonotype was detected only a few times. V is TRBV6-5 and J is TRBJ1-2; no clear D gene. The germline CDR1 and CDR2 sequences are MNHEY and SVGAGI. CDR3 length equals 13 residues. V lost 2 bases and J 2 bases, leaving 6 bases between the germline ends. The CDR3 here is CASSYDPNYGYTF. The DNA for the CDR3 is TGTGCCAGCAGTTACGATCCGAACTATGGCTACACCTTC.

This clonotype has at least ten counts. This sequence joins TRBV5-1 and TRBJ2-5, with 12 bases that match TRBD2. Germline trimming cut 4 bases from V and 0 bases from J; bases unmatched to any gene: 4. This CDR3 contains 16 residues. The germline gives CDR1 SGHRS, CDR2 YFSETQ. This CDR3 reads CASSGGLAGNQETQYF. CDR3 sequence (DNA): TGCGCCAGCAGCGGAGGACTAGCGGGGAACCAAGAGACCCAGTACTTC.